These T cell receptor beta chains were read from a single sample in a study of cytomegalovirus exposure and HLA in healthy donors. Repertoires were generated with immunoSEQ multiplex PCR, while TCRdb's copy carries only in-frame clones and drops some. The repertoire holds tens of thousands of clones, with roughly four fifths as singletons. The source material was PBMCs. Every receptor here comes from a young woman in good health and CMV-seronegative. Each CDR3 is given with its conserved first and last residue. Each record gives: V gene, clone size, D gene, J gene, CDR3 DNA, CDR3 protein. D genes are given only for firm matches. Expanded clones are given a class, and other clones once, few, many or no size at all.

TRBV7-8	.	TRBD2	TRBJ2-1	TGTGCCAGCAGCCCCAGACTAGCGGGAGGGAAAGGGTACAATGAGCAGTTCTTC	CASSPRLAGGKGYNEQFF
TRBV5-1	.	.	TRBJ2-1	TGCGCCAGCAGCTTGGAATACCAGCGGAGATACAATGAGCAGTTCTTC	CASSLEYQRRYNEQFF
TRBV5-6	few	.	TRBJ2-1	TGTGCCACCAAAGGAGCGCCCCATGACAATGAGCAGTTCTTC	CATKGAPHDNEQFF
TRBV4-3	.	.	TRBJ1-5	TGCGCCAGCAGCCCCGGGGTAGGCAATCAGCCCCAGCATTTT	CASSPGVGNQPQHF
TRBV29-1	.	TRBD1	TRBJ2-3	TGCAGCGTTGAAGTCGGGACAGGGGATACGCAGTATTTT	CSVEVGTGDTQYF
TRBV21-1	.	.	TRBJ2-5	TGTGCCAGCAGCAATACAAAGGGGGGACAGGGTAGAGAGACCCAGTACTTC	CASSNTKGGQGRETQYF
TRBV30	.	.	TRBJ2-7	TGTGCCTGGACCTTTGCGTGGACTAACGAGCAGTACTTC	CAWTFAWTNEQYF
TRBV5-1	.	.	TRBJ2-7	TGCGCCAGCAGCTTGGGCGGCGGCTCGTCCTACGAGCAGTACTTC	CASSLGGGSSYEQYF
TRBV5-1	.	TRBD1	TRBJ2-7	TGCGCCAGCAGCTTGACAGGGGGTAGGGACTCAACCTACGAGCAGTACTTC	CASSLTGGRDSTYEQYF
TRBV19	once	.	TRBJ2-7	TGTGCCAGTAGTATGAGGCTGGATAACCCCTACGAGCAGTACTTC	CASSMRLDNPYEQYF
TRBV5-6	.	.	TRBJ2-3	TGTGCCAGCAGCGGCACCAAAAGCACAGATACGCAGTATTTT	CASSGTKSTDTQYF
TRBV11-2	once	TRBD1	TRBJ2-7	TGTGCCAGCAGCTTAGAAGGGACAGATTACGAGCAGTACTTC	CASSLEGTDYEQYF
TRBV10-3	.	TRBD2	TRBJ2-3	TGTGCCATCAGTGGGATCTCTAGCGGGAGCTCAGATACGCAGTATTTT	CAISGISSGSSDTQYF
TRBV27	.	TRBD1	TRBJ1-2	TGTGCCAGCAGTTTAGAAGGGGGCCTTGGCTACACCTTC	CASSLEGGLGYTF
TRBV7-2	.	.	TRBJ1-1	TGTGCCAGCAGCTTAGTGGGTCAGGTGAACACTGAAGCTTTCTTT	CASSLVGQVNTEAFF
TRBV28	once	.	TRBJ1-1	TGTGCCAGCGGGGAGAGAATGAACACTGAAGCTTTCTTT	CASGERMNTEAFF
TRBV5-6	.	.	TRBJ1-3	TGTGCCAGCAGCTTGTGGGAGGCGCGGAACACCATATATTTT	CASSLWEARNTIYF
TRBV6-4	.	TRBD2	TRBJ2-2	TGTGCCAGCAGTTCATCCAGCGGGAGGGTCACCGGGGAGCTGTTTTTT	CASSSSSGRVTGELFF
TRBV7-9	.	.	TRBJ2-1	TGTGCCAGCAGCTTAGGGGGTAGGACAGAGCAGTTCTTC	CASSLGGRTEQFF
TRBV5-1	once	TRBD2	TRBJ2-2	TGCGCCAGCAGCCCGGGGGGGATGGGAGCGGTCACCGGGGAGCTGTTTTTT	CASSPGGMGAVTGELFF
TRBV5-1	few	TRBD2	TRBJ2-7	TGCGCCAGCAGCTCCCGACTAGCGGGAGGGTACGAGCAGTACTTC	CASSSRLAGGYEQYF
TRBV5-1	.	.	TRBJ2-2	TGCGCCAGCAGCTTGCGATCGGCAGGGGATACCGGGGAGCTGTTTTTT	CASSLRSAGDTGELFF
TRBV5-4	.	.	TRBJ1-3	TGTGCCAGCAGCGCCCAGGGGGGAAACACCATATATTTT	CASSAQGGNTIYF
TRBV7-9	.	TRBD1	TRBJ2-3	TGTGCCAGCAGCTTATTTGGGACAGGGGGCACAGATACGCAGTATTTT	CASSLFGTGGTDTQYF
TRBV6-4	.	TRBD2	TRBJ2-1	TGTGCCAGCTCAAGGACTAGCGGGAGTTCCTACAATGAGCAGTTCTTC	CASSRTSGSSYNEQFF
TRBV5-4	.	TRBD2	TRBJ2-7	TGTGCCAGCAGCCGGACTAGCGGGTACGAGCAGTACTTC	CASSRTSGYEQYF
TRBV6-1	.	.	TRBJ2-5	TGTGCCAGCAGTGACGCCAGGAAACAAGAGACCCAGTACTTC	CASSDARKQETQYF
TRBV28	.	.	TRBJ2-3	TGTGCCAGCATCTCCCAACTAGAGGATACGCAGTATTTT	CASISQLEDTQYF
TRBV10-3	once	TRBD2	TRBJ2-2	TGTGCCACCCTAAGCGGGGCTAGCCGGACCACCGGGGAGCTGTTTTTT	CATLSGASRTTGELFF
TRBV19	.	TRBD1	TRBJ2-7	TGTGCCAGTAGTGGCAGGGGACAGGGCGACGAGCAGTACTTC	CASSGRGQGDEQYF
TRBV2	.	TRBD1	TRBJ1-2	TGTGCCAGCAGCGGCGACAGGGGGGCTAACTATGGCTACACCTTC	CASSGDRGANYGYTF
TRBV5-6	.	.	TRBJ1-2	TGTGCCAGCAGCCCACTTTTAAGGGCTGGGGGCCTCTATGGCTACACCTTC	CASSPLLRAGGLYGYTF
TRBV28	few	.	TRBJ2-1	TGTGCCAGCGATCCAGGGCGGTTTGGGGCGGGATACAACAATGAGCAGTTCTTC	CASDPGRFGAGYNNEQFF
TRBV6-6	.	TRBD1	TRBJ1-5	TGTGCCAGCACCTTCGGACAGGGAGGATTGTTTCAGCCCCAGCATTTT	CASTFGQGGLFQPQHF
TRBV7-9	.	.	TRBJ1-1	TGTTCCAGCAGCTTTATCTATGAAGCTTTCTTT	CSSSFIYEAFF
TRBV30	.	.	TRBJ2-7	TGTGCCTGGAGTAATCCCGCGCTCTACGAGCAGTACTTC	CAWSNPALYEQYF
TRBV19	.	.	TRBJ1-5	TGTGCCAGTAGTATCGGGGGGAACCCCTGGGATCAGCCCCAGCATTTT	CASSIGGNPWDQPQHF
TRBV2	.	.	TRBJ1-2	TGTGCCAGCAGAGTTGACAGTTTCGGCTACACCTTC	CASRVDSFGYTF
TRBV6-1	.	.	TRBJ2-1	TGTGCCAGCAGTGATTTTAGCGCCGGGTACAATGAGCAGTTCTTC	CASSDFSAGYNEQFF
TRBV9	.	TRBD1	TRBJ2-7	TGTGCCAGCAGCGTAGGGCCAGGGACAGCGAATTACGAGCAGTACTTC	CASSVGPGTANYEQYF
TRBV30	few	.	TRBJ1-2	TGTGCCTGGAGTGTACGGAACAGAATAACTAACTATGGCTACACCTTC	CAWSVRNRITNYGYTF
TRBV25-1	.	TRBD2	TRBJ2-7	TGTGCCAGCAGTGAATCGGGGGGAGGACACGAGCAGTACTTC	CASSESGGGHEQYF
TRBV2	.	TRBD2	TRBJ2-1	TGTGCCAGCTTTCTAAAGGTAGCGGGAGACAATGAGCAGTTCTTC	CASFLKVAGDNEQFF
TRBV9	once	.	TRBJ1-2	TGTGCCAGCAGCGTAGCGGGAAACTATGGCTACACCTTC	CASSVAGNYGYTF
TRBV11-2	few	TRBD1	TRBJ2-2	TGTGCCAGCAGCTACGACAGGGGCGGGACCGGGGAGCTGTTTTTT	CASSYDRGGTGELFF
TRBV6-5	.	.	TRBJ2-7	TGTGCCAGCAGCACCTACTACGAGCAGTACTTC	CASSTYYEQYF
TRBV28	few	.	TRBJ2-2	TGTGCCAGCAGCCCACCAGGGGCGAACACCGGGGAGCTGTTTTTT	CASSPPGANTGELFF
TRBV28	.	.	TRBJ1-2	TGTGCCAGCAGTTTAGCCAAGGGAGGGGTCTATGGCTACACCTTC	CASSLAKGGVYGYTF
TRBV28	few	.	TRBJ2-7	TGTGCCAGCAGTTCAGGTAACCCTAACCGCGAGCAGTACTTC	CASSSGNPNREQYF
TRBV18	.	TRBD2	TRBJ2-3	TGTGCCAGCTCACCACAGGGACTAGTGAGCACAGATACGCAGTATTTT	CASSPQGLVSTDTQYF
TRBV10-1	.	TRBD2	TRBJ2-7	TGCGCCAGCAGTGGGACTAGCGGGATTAACGAGCAGTACTTC	CASSGTSGINEQYF
TRBV5-4	once	TRBD1	TRBJ1-2	TGTGCCAGCAGCTTCCGACAGGGAGGCGCCTATGGCTACACCTTC	CASSFRQGGAYGYTF
TRBV7-9	.	.	TRBJ2-3	TGTGCCAGCAGCTTACGACTAGGAGGGGCCTCAGATACGCAGTATTTT	CASSLRLGGASDTQYF
TRBV27	.	.	TRBJ1-5	TGTGCCAGCAGGACAAGGAGCAATCAGCCCCAGCATTTT	CASRTRSNQPQHF
TRBV5-5	few	TRBD2	TRBJ2-3	TGTGCCAGCCATCGGGGGGGGAGCACAGATACGCAGTATTTT	CASHRGGSTDTQYF
TRBV2	.	.	TRBJ2-7	TGTGCCAGCAGGTACAGGCTGACCTACGAGCAGTACTTC	CASRYRLTYEQYF